The 4 T cell receptor beta chains given below trace back to one sample, sequenced in a study of response to subunit inactivated influenza vaccine. MiXCR, run by TCRdb on the RT-PCR reads, gives a single entry per CDR3 protein. Among hundreds of thousands of distinct CDR3 sequences, roughly 12% were seen once, and the ten largest hold roughly a tenth. Sample: PBMCs from blood, taken on the day of vaccination. Source of these receptors: a man between 50 and 59 years old who received an inactivated influenza vaccine.

V gene TRBV2 combines with J gene TRBJ2-7, with 10 bases lining up with TRBD2. Trimming took 7 bases from V and 4 from J; bases not matched to a gene: 16. This CDR3 contains 17 residues. Germline CDR1 is SNHLY and CDR2 is FYNNEI. The CDR3 region has the DNA TGTGCCAGCACCTTTTCACCAACCGGGACTAGCGTATACGAGCAGTACTTC. It is translated as CASTFSPTGTSVYEQYF.

The sample holds many counts of this clonotype. The rearrangement uses TRBV6-5 and TRBJ2-7; TRBD2 matches 13 bases. Unmatched junction bases numbered 5, after V lost 0 bases and J lost 0 bases. The CDR3 loop spans 18 amino acids. Per germline, CDR1 MNHEY and CDR2 SVGAGI. The DNA of the CDR3 is TGTGCCAGCAGTTACTCGACTAGCGGGAGGCCAAGCTCCTACGAGCAGTACTTC. Protein: CASSYSTSGRPSSYEQYF.

The chain carries TRBV5-4 and TRBJ2-1, with a tentative D call TRBD1 (6 bases). This CDR3 contains 14 residues. Germline CDR1 is SGHNT and CDR2 is YYREEE (reference sequence). With 2 bases removed from V and 5 bases from J, the gap between germline ends came to 11 bases. The CDR3 reads CASSFGPGDNEQFF. The DNA of the CDR3 is TGTGCCAGCAGCTTCGGTCCAGGGGACAATGAGCAGTTCTTC.

This chain joins TRBV18 and TRBJ2-1; 10 positions match TRBD1. V lost 0 bases and J lost 1; bases outside the gene matches: 6. This CDR3 comprises 18 residues. CDR1 is KGHSH, CDR2 LQKENI, per germline. CDR3 residues: CASSPPPGQGGSYNEQFF. Written as DNA, the CDR3 is TGTGCCAGCTCACCACCACCAGGACAGGGGGGATCCTACAATGAGCAGTTCTTC.